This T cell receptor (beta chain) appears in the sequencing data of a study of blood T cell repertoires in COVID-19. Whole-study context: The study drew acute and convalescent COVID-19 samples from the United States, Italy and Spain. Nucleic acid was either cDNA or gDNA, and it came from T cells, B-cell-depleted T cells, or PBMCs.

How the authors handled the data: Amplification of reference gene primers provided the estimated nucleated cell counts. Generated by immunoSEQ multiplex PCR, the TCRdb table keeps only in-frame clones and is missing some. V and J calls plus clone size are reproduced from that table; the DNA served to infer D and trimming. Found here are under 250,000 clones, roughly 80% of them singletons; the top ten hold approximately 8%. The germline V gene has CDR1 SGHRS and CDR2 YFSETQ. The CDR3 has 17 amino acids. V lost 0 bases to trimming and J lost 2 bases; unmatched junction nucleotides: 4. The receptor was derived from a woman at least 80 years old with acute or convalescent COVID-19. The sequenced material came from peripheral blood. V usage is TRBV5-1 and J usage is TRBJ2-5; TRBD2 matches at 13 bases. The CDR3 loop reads CASSLVSGLAGQETQYF. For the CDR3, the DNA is TGCGCCAGCAGCTTGGTGTCGGGACTAGCGGGGCAAGAGACCCAGTACTTC.